This record concerns one TCR beta chain sequence. The target antigen is unknown. It was around 180 ng DNA, around 32,000 T cell genomes, that sorted-subset replicate PCRs used. Sequencing used immunoSEQ multiplex PCR; TCRdb keeps in-frame clones, though not all of them. This table holds about 2.1 million clones, 93% found once. The sample belongs to a study of shared clonotypes between healthy human individuals. Study conclusions and caveats: Clonotypes not shared had lower generation probabilities than those common to all four donors.

This CDR3 is 14 amino acids long. Trimming removed 0 bases from V and 4 bases from J, with 12 bases in between. Germline CDR1 is SQVTM and CDR2 is ANQGSEA. Naive CD8 cells lacked CD45RO and underwent positive selection for CCR7, leaving out terminally differentiated effector memory CD45RA+ cells. The V call is TRBV29-1, the J call TRBJ1-2; D is unresolved. The material sequenced was naive CD8+ T cells from PBMCs. The source of this sequence is a man aged 18-30 years in good health. Some clones in this sample may be carry-over from other donors' samples. The CDR3 DNA sequence: TGCAGCGTTGAAGATCTAGGGAACGGCTATGGCTACACCTTC. This gives the protein CSVEDLGNGYGYTF.